The sequence of this T cell receptor beta chain was determined in a study of CD8+ T cells in alopecia areata. The treatment here: oral pan-JAK inhibitor, 5-10 mg twice daily. CDR3 size: 14 residues. Losses at the gene ends were 6 bases for V and 5 bases for J; bases not matched to a gene: 7. CDR1 and CDR2 from the germline V gene are KGHSH and LQKENI. Reverse transcribed after extraction, RNA yielded cDNA as the sequencing template. Assay used: immunoSEQ multiplex PCR; TCRdb lists only in-frame clones, some missing. The sample has some 190,000 clones, under 70% seen once; the top ten hold more than 0.95%. This clone was counted only a few times.

The sample consisted of CD4+ T cells sorted from blood, taken at approximately week 45, from a patient treated with tofacitinib. V gene TRBV18 combines with J gene TRBJ2-5, with 9 bases fitting TRBD1. The sequence was collected from a human donor with alopecia areata. CDR3 in DNA: TGTGCCAGCTCGCACGGGACAGGGACTGAGACCCAGTACTTC. Protein: CASSHGTGTETQYF.